This T cell receptor (beta chain) was obtained from a study of blood T cell repertoires in COVID-19. From germline, CDR1 is SGHTA and CDR2 FQGNSA. Trimming shortened V by 4 bases and J by 2 bases, and 12 bases separated the two germline ends. This CDR3 has 14 residues. Clones were sequenced by immunoSEQ multiplex PCR, and TCRdb holds only the in-frame ones, with some missing. The sample has roughly 190,000 clones; roughly 76% are singletons. The TCR was taken from a woman aged 45 to 65 with active or convalescent COVID-19. This sequence joins TRBV7-2 and TRBJ2-7, with D maybe TRBD1 (5 bases). Sequencing input: peripheral blood. For the CDR3, the DNA is TGTGCCAGCAGCTCCCAGGGTTATGCCTACGAGCAGTACTTC. Translating it yields CASSSQGYAYEQYF.